This paragraph covers one T cell receptor (beta chain) sequence. This clone's antigen is unknown. Base qualities are missing; no much larger clone stands one base away. The sample's time point label, in plain terms: progressive disease on ibrutinib. For TCR beta library preparation, roughly 2 micrograms of genomic DNA were extracted from the cryopreserved PBMCs. Longitudinal blood samples from CLL patients on ibrutinib monotherapy were analyzed using high-throughput TCR beta sequencing. Patients were enrolled in a phase 2 open-label single-center ibrutinib monotherapy trial. A MiSeq instrument was used for deep resolution sequencing, which targeted depths ranging from 1 in 1 million up to 1 in 200,000 T cells, with coverage averaging 10x for each clonotype. TCR beta libraries were generated with the immunoSEQ hsTCRB Kit. As for the original processing: ImmunoSEQ Data Assistant and ImmunoSEQ Analyzer were used for data analysis, and V, D and J genes were assigned according to IMGT definitions. Clonality, which ranges from 0 to 1, was calculated as one minus the normalized Shannon entropy of productive rearrangement frequencies. Only overrepresented clonotypes making up at least 0.05% of each patient's repertoire were included in the public clonotype analysis. Some 12 age-matched healthy donor repertoires from immuneACCESS served as clonality controls. In TCRdb, the immuneACCESS table is reduced to in-frame sequences with V and J assigned. These tables do not hold every clone; where another copy was compared, an unresolved V gene accounts for under half, and the others remain unexplained. The D gene and trimming were derived from the DNA, and the V and J assignments and clone size from that table. The sample contains roughly 11,000 clones, around 81% of them found a single time. Jointly, the top ten make up 20% to 25% of the sample.

This specimen belongs to a study of cytotoxic CD8 clonotypes in ibrutinib-treated CLL (dated by TCRdb to the early 2020s). Context from the whole study: The cohort had 11 relapsed/refractory and approximately 14 treatment-naive patients; approximately 18 were IGHV unmutated. Cryopreserved peripheral blood mononuclear cells were obtained prior to treatment, at the time of response, and at either disease progression or sustained remission. Longitudinal samples were obtainable from about 30% of the roughly 86 participants in the trial. Patients were still on ibrutinib when every remission and progressive disease sample was collected. Responses were partial in around 24 patients and complete in 2; after median around 68 months follow-up, roughly 14 stayed in remission and 12 progressed. On average, each sample had approximately 280,000 productive templates and approximately 85,000 productive rearrangements. Response samples were taken after a median of approximately 13 months on treatment, ranging from about 6 to 40 months.

General study outcomes and caveats: Lymph node repertoires were not examined, and the timing of sampling was not matched between patients in sustained remission and those whose disease progressed. Public clonotypes were rare and either contracted or stayed stable during treatment, and the rise in clonality at ibrutinib response reflected the expansion of private clonotypes. Baseline clonality was found to be higher than that of age-matched healthy donors and was strongly correlated with circulating CD8+ T-cell counts. Clonality rose at ibrutinib response, remained stable during sustained remission, and dropped back toward baseline at progression.

The germline V gene sets CDR1 to MDHEN and CDR2 to SYDVKM. Inclusive of the bounding cysteine and phenylalanine, the CDR3 is 15 residues long. Only CDR3 DNA remains: 45 bases, in frame from the first base. Clipping removes 6 bases from V and 0 bases from J, with 8 as the unmatched junction base count. The sequencing used PBMCs, collected at disease progression, from a patient treated with ibrutinib. The sequence links TRBV28 to TRBJ2-7; the junction holds 7 bases that match TRBD2. This TCR was sampled from a human donor with chronic lymphocytic leukemia. The sequence in DNA is TGTGCCAGCAGGGCGGGAGAGGGGAGCTCCTACGAGCAGTACTTC. It specifies CASRAGEGSSYEQYF. With all but the CDR3 taken from the reference TRBV28 and TRBJ2-7 genes, the full variable domain is: DVKVTQSSRYLVKRTGEKVFLECVQDMDHENMFWYRQDPGLGLRLIYFSYDVKMKEKGDIPEGYSVSREKKERFSLILESASTNQTSMYLCASRAGEGSSYEQYFGPGTRLTVT.